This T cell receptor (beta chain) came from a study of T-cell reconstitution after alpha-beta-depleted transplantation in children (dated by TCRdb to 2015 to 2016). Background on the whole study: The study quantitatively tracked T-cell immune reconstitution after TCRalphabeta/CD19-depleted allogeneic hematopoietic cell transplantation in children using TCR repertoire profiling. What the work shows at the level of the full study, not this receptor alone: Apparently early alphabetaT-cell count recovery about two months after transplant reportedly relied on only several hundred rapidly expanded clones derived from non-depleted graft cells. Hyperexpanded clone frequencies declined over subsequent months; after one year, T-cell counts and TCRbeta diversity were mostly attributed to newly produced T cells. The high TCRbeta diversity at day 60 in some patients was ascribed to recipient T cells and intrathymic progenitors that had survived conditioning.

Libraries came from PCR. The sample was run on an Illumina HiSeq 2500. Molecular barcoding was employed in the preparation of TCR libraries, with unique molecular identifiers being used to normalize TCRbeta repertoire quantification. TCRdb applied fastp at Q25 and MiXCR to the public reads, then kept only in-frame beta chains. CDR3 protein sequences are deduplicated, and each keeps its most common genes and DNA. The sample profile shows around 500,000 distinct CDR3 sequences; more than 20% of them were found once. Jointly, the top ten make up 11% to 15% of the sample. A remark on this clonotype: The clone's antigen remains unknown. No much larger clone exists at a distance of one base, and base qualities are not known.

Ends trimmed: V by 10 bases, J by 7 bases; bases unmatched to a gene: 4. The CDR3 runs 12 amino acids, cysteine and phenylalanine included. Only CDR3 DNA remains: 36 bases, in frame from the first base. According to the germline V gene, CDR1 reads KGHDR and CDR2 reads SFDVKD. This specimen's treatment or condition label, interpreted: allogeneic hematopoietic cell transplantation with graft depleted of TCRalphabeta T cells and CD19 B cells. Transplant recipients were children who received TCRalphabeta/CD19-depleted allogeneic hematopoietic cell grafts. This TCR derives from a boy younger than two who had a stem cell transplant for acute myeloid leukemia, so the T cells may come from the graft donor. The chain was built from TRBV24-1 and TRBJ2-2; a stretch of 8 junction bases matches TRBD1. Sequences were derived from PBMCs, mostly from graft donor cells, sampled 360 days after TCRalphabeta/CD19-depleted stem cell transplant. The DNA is TGTGCCACGGACAGGGCTGGCGGGGAGCTGTTTTTT. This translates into CATDRAGGELFF.